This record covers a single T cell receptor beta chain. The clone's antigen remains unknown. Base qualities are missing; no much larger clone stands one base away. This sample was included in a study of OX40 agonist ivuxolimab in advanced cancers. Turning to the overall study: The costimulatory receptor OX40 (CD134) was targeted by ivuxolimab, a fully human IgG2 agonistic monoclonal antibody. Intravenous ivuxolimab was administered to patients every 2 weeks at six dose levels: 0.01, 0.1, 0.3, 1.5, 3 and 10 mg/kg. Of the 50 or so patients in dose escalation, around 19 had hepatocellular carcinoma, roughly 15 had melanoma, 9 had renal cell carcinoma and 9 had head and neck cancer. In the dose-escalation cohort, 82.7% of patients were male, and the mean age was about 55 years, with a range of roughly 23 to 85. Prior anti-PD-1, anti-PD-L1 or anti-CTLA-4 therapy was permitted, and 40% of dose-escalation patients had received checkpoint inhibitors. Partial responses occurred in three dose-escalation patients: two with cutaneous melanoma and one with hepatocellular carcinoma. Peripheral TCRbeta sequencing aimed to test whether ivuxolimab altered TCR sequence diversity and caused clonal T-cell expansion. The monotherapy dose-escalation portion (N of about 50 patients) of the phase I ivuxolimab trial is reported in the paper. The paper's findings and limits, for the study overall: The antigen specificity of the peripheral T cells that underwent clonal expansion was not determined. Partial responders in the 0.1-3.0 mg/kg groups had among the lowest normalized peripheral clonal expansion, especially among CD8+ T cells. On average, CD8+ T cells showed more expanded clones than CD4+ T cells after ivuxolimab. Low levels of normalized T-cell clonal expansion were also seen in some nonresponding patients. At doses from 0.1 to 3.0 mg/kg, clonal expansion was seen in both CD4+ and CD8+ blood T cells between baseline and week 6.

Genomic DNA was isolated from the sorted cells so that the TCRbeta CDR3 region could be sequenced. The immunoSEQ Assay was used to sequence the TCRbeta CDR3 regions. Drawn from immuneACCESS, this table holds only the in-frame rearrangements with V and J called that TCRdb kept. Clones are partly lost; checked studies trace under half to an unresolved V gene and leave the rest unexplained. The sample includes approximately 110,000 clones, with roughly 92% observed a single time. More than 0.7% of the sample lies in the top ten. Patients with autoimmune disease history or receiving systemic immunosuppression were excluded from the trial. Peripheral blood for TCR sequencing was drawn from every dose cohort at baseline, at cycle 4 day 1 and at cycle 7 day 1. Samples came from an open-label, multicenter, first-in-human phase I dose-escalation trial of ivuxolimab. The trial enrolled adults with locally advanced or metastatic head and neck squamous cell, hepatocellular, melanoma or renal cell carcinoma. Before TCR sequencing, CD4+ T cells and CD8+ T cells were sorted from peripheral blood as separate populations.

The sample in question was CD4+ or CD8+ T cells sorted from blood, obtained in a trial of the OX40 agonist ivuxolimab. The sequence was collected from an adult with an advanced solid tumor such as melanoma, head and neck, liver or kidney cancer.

The sequenced DNA is TGTGCCAGCAGTCAGGGGCTAGCGGGCGCCAAAAACATTCAGTACTTC. This gives the protein CASSQGLAGAKNIQYF. The V gene is TRBV25-1 and the J gene is TRBJ2-4; 8 junctional bases match TRBD2. Trimming takes 5 bases off V and 1 base off J; junction bases not matched to a gene: 7. The CDR3 runs 16 amino acids, cysteine and phenylalanine included. CDR3 DNA only is kept here, 48 bases in frame from base 1. CDR1 is given as MGHDK and CDR2 as SYGVNS, both from the germline V gene.